The present T cell receptor beta chain was sequenced within a study of blood T cell repertoires in COVID-19 (dated by TCRdb to 2020 to 2022). Turning to the overall study: Collaborator samples came from the United States, Italy and Spain and covered acute and convalescent phases of COVID-19. The prospective study material was composed of cDNA or gDNA derived from T cells, B-cell-depleted T cells, or PBMCs. The dataset comprised deeply sampled blood TCRbeta repertoires from subjects exposed to, actively infected with, or recovered from COVID-19. The repertoires were released in a freely available public database meant as a resource for research on the immune response to SARS-CoV-2. The samples were drawn from two sources: the first 160 participants of the ongoing ImmuneRACE study, and 950 to 1,500 subjects contributed by 6 global collaborators. A de-identified subject ID, COVID-19 status, age in years and sex were almost always included in the sample metadata. Where HLA class I and class II types were available, the types were taken from metadata supplied by the sample provider, not from assay-based typing. Study-level results and caveats: The amount of clinical and demographic metadata varied by source and participant and was provided uncurated.

TCRbeta CDR3 regions were amplified from genomic DNA using the immunoSEQ Assay, a bias-controlled multiplex PCR. The study's own analysis went as follows. Nucleated cell counts per sample were estimated from amplification of reference gene primers within the assay. Sequence reads were collapsed and filtered to measure the absolute abundance of every unique TCRbeta CDR3 rearrangement. Productive Simpson clonality was computed per sample as the square root of Simpson's diversity index over productive rearrangements. Not all clones reach the TCRdb copy of this immuneACCESS table, which keeps in-frame sequences only. Checked studies attribute under half of the gap to unresolved V genes and leave the rest unexplained. That table is the source of V, J and clone size, and D and trimming were worked out from the DNA. The sample table contains approximately 260,000 clones; only one count was recorded for about 85% of them. The ten largest clonotypes hold 3.6% of the sample.

The CDR3 holds 13 amino acids from the cysteine to the phenylalanine. Just the 39-base CDR3 DNA is kept, in frame starting at base 1. Trimming takes 8 bases from V and 7 bases from J, and the germline ends sit 17 bases apart. With respect to this clone: Its antigen has not been determined. The input lacks base qualities; no much larger clone sits a single base away.

The collaborating institutions used their own protocols to collect whole blood in K2EDTA tubes. Collaborator samples were shipped for TCRbeta analysis as frozen whole blood, isolated PBMCs, or DNA extracted from either sample type. The receptor's source is a man between 18 and 29 years old with active or convalescent COVID-19. The V and J segments used are TRBV12-3 or TRBV12-4 and TRBJ2-5; a tentative D match to TRBD2 spans 7 bases. The sequenced sample consisted of peripheral blood. The CDR3 has the sequence CASGRGASGTQYF. Read as DNA, the sequence is TGTGCCAGCGGGAGGGGGGCCTCCGGGACCCAGTACTTC.